Shown below are 11 T cell receptor beta chains from a single sample sequenced in a study of T cell repertoires in ileal Crohn's disease (dated by TCRdb to the late 2010s). Library preparation employed the immunoSEQ multiplex PCR assay. The table comes from immuneACCESS by way of TCRdb, which keeps in-frame sequences with V and J called. Part of the clones is missing from these tables; in studies checked, under half for an unresolved V gene and the rest for unknown reasons. Counted in this sample were some 10,000 clones; roughly 72% of them appeared once. Over 6% of the sample lies in the top ten. The time point label, as the study defines it: neoterminal ileum biopsy at postoperative endoscopy, about 6 months after surgery. Sequenced: ileal tissue. The receptors stem from an adult with Crohn's disease.

The rearrangement uses TRBV4-2 and TRBJ1-1, with D possibly TRBD1 on 5 matching bases. Germline V gives CDR1 LGHNA, CDR2 YNFKEQ. CDR3 size: 14 residues. V gave up 4 bases and J gave up 1 base, with 10 bases separating them. In nucleotides, the CDR3 is TGTGCCAGCAGCCCCGAAGGACAGAACACTGAAGCTTTCTTT. The encoded protein is CASSPEGQNTEAFF.

The chain couples TRBV2 to TRBJ2-4, with 7 bases aligning to TRBD1. CDR1 is SNHLY, CDR2 FYNNEI, per germline. The CDR3 covers 15 residues. The V segment lost 6 bases and the J segment 7 bases; nucleotides outside the gene matches: 12. CDR3 nucleotide sequence: TGTGCCAGCAGCTACACACAGGGGACAACGAACATTCAGTACTTC. Its protein is CASSYTQGTTNIQYF. The variable domain in full, completed from reference TRBV2 and TRBJ2-4, reads EPEVTQTPSHQVTQMGQEVILRCVPISNHLYFYWYRQILGQKVEFLVSFYNNEISEKSEIFDDQFSVERPDGSNFTLKIRSTKLEDSAMYFCASSYTQGTTNIQYFGAGTRLSVL.

The rearrangement uses TRBV27 and TRBJ2-5; maybe TRBD2 (6 bases). The germline CDR1 and CDR2 sequences are MNHEY and SMNVEV (reference sequence). This CDR3 contains 13 residues. V was shortened by 8 bases and J by 2 bases, with 12 bases between the two germline ends. The CDR3 here is CASGAGRQETQYF. CDR3 nucleotide sequence: TGTGCCAGCGGAGCCGGGAGACAAGAGACCCAGTACTTC.

The chain is built from TRBV6-1 and TRBJ1-1; 8 bases align to TRBD1. The CDR3 sequence is 16 residues long. The V gene end was trimmed by 2 bases and the J gene end by 8 bases; junction bases not matched to a gene: 13. The germline V gene encodes CDR1 MNHNS and CDR2 SASEGT. The CDR3 protein is CASSEIVGAGGGEAFF. The CDR3 DNA reads TGTGCCAGCAGTGAAATTGTCGGGGCAGGGGGCGGGGAAGCTTTCTTT.

The gene calls are TRBV6-1 and TRBJ2-1; D is perhaps TRBD2 (6 bases). CDR1 MNHNS and CDR2 SASEGT come from the germline V gene. The CDR3 consists of 11 residues. Trimming stripped 0 bases from V and 14 bases from J, with 8 bases between. The chain's CDR3 is CASSEAGLKFF. In nucleotides, the CDR3 is TGTGCCAGCAGTGAAGCGGGACTGAAGTTCTTC.

The gene calls are TRBV19 and TRBJ1-5, with D unclear. CDR3 length: 14 residues. Germline V gene data show CDR1 as LNHDA and CDR2 as SQIVND (reference sequence). V lost 6 bases and J lost 7, with 16 bases in between. The DNA for the CDR3 is TGTGCCAGTAGCCTTCCCAGATTTTCGCAGCCCCAGCATTTT. As protein: CASSLPRFSQPQHF.

This clone was picked up one time. This chain connects TRBV7-9 to TRBJ2-2; D gene ambiguous. Germline V gene sequence: CDR1 SEHNR, CDR2 FQNEAQ (reference sequence). The V end was cut by 1 base, the J end by 6 bases, with 3 bases between. This CDR3 is 12 amino acids long. In nucleotides, the CDR3 is TGTGCCAGCAGCTTAGTCTCCGGGGAGCTGTTTTTT. Translated, it gives CASSLVSGELFF.

The V gene is TRBV7-8, the J gene TRBJ2-3; tentative D call: TRBD2 (6 bases). The germline CDR1 and CDR2 sequences are SGHVS and FQNEAQ. The CDR3 extends over 15 amino acids. V was shortened by 6 bases and J by 0 bases, with 13 bases between the two germline ends. The CDR3 region is CASRPRGGSTDTQYF. For the CDR3, the DNA is TGTGCCAGCAGACCCCGAGGAGGGAGCACAGATACGCAGTATTTT.

The V gene is TRBV6-1, the J gene TRBJ2-2; D is uncertain. V gave up 3 bases and J gave up 2 bases, with 7 bases separating them. The CDR3 is made up of 14 amino acids. CDR1 and CDR2 from the germline V gene are MNHNS and SASEGT. The chain's CDR3 is CASSEGYNTGELFF. The CDR3 DNA is TGTGCCAGCAGTGAGGGCTACAACACCGGGGAGCTGTTTTTT.

The J gene is TRBJ2-7, the V gene TRBV6-1; the D gene is possibly TRBD1 (5 bases). This CDR3 is built from 13 residues. Germline assignment: CDR1 MNHNS and CDR2 SASEGT. V lost 4 bases and J 5 bases, leaving 12 bases between the germline ends. The CDR3 protein is CASSVIGVHEQYF. In DNA form, the CDR3 reads TGTGCCAGCAGTGTTATAGGGGTCCACGAGCAGTACTTC.

CDR3: CASRPGGVETQYF. The CDR3 nucleotides read TGTGCCAGCAGGCCGGGAGGGGTGGAGACCCAGTACTTC. The chain is built from TRBV6-5 and TRBJ2-5; TRBD2 matches 8 bases. J was trimmed by 5 bases and V by 6 bases; bases with no gene match: 5. Germline V gene data show CDR1 as MNHEY and CDR2 as SVGAGI. The CDR3 is 13 amino acids.